This T cell receptor beta chain was profiled in a study of shared clonotypes between healthy human individuals. The CDR3 runs to 13 residues. V lost 6 bases to trimming and J lost 6 bases, with 12 bases between them. From germline, CDR1 is KGHSH and CDR2 LQKENI. Assay: immunoSEQ multiplex PCR; the TCRdb copy retains only in-frame clones and omits some. The sample contains 2 million to 2.5 million clones, over 85% of which appear only once. The receptor was isolated from a man between 18 and 29 years old in good health. Some clones in this sample may be carry-over from other donors' samples. The chain couples TRBV18 to TRBJ1-5, with D possibly matching TRBD1 (5 bases). Sequenced: naive CD4+ T cells from PBMCs. The sample's subset: CD45RA+ positively selected. The CDR3 loop is CASSGDGTQPQHF. CDR3 coding DNA: TGTGCCAGCTCGGGGGATGGGACTCAGCCCCAGCATTTT.